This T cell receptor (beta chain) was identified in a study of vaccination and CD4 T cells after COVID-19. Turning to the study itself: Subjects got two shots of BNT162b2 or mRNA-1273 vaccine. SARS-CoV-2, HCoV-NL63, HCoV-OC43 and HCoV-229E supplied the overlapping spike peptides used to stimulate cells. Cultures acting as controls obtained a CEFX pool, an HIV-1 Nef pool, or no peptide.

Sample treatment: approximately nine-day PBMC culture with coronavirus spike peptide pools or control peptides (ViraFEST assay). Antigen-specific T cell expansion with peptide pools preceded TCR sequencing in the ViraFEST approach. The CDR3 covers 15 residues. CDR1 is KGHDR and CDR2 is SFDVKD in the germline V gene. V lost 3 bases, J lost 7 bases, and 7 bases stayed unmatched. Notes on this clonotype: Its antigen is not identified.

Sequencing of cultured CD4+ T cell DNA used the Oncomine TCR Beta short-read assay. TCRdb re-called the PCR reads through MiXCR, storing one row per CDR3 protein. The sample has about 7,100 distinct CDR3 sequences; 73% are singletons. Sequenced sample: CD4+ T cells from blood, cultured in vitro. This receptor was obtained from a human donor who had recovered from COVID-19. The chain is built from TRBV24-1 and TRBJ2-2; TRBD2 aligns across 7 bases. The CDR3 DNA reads TGTGCCACCAGTGATCCAAGGACTAGTATCGGGGAGCTGTTTTTT. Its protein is CATSDPRTSIGELFF.